Listed here are 30 T cell receptor beta chains from one sample, sequenced in a study of blood T cell repertoires in COVID-19. The method was immunoSEQ multiplex PCR; TCRdb's version includes in-frame clones alone and lacks a portion of them. The data show 140,000 to 150,000 clones, about four fifths seen once. The sample consisted of peripheral blood. These receptors came from a human donor with acute or convalescent COVID-19. The donor label of this sample is uncertain.

The rearrangement uses TRBV30 and TRBJ2-1; possibly TRBD2 for D (7 bases). The V gene lost 0 bases and the J gene lost 7 bases, with 16 bases spanning the gap. Germline V gene sequence: CDR1 GTSNPN, CDR2 SVGIG (reference sequence). This CDR3 is built from 15 residues. CDR3 residues: CAWSVRRGLWNEQFF. In DNA, the CDR3 is TGTGCCTGGAGTGTAAGGCGGGGGCTTTGGAATGAGCAGTTCTTC.

V and J are TRBV9 and TRBJ1-1, with D tentatively TRBD1 (5 bases). In germline, CDR1 is SGDLS, CDR2 YYNGEE. This CDR3 spans 15 amino acids. Trimming took 0 bases from V and 5 from J, leaving 14 bases between them. The CDR3 sequence: CASSVDGGTGTEAFF. The CDR3 DNA reads as TGTGCCAGCAGCGTAGACGGGGGAACGGGAACTGAAGCTTTCTTT. The whole variable domain, remainder taken from reference TRBV9 and TRBJ1-1, is DSGVTQTPKHLITATGQRVTLRCSPRSGDLSVYWYQQSLDQGLQFLIQYYNGEERAKGNILERFSAQQFPDLHSELNLSSLELGDSALYFCASSVDGGTGTEAFFGQGTRLTVV.

This chain joins TRBV6-5 and TRBJ1-3; TRBD1 might be the D (5 bases). Germline V lookup: CDR1 MNHEY, CDR2 SVGAGI. The V end lost 8 bases, the J end lost 2 bases, and 16 bases lay between the germline ends. CDR3 length: 15 amino acids. The CDR3 loop is CASPSGQPPGNTIYF. The CDR3 DNA sequence: TGTGCCAGCCCCTCAGGACAACCTCCTGGAAACACCATATATTTT.

The chain has TRBV6-5 and TRBJ2-2; D unresolved. Germline V gene sequence: CDR1 MNHEY, CDR2 SVGAGI. Trimming took off 0 bases at V and 3 bases at J, with 11 bases between the two ends. The CDR3 spans 16 residues. CDR3 in amino acids: CASSYSDSGYTGELFF. The CDR3 DNA follows: TGTGCCAGCAGTTACTCCGATTCAGGTTACACCGGGGAGCTGTTTTTT.

The chain employs TRBV29-1 and TRBJ1-1; the D gene is possibly TRBD1 (6 bases). There are 12 residues in the CDR3. Germline V gives CDR1 SQVTM, CDR2 ANQGSEA. Trimming removed 6 bases from V and 5 bases from J, with 13 bases in between. This chain's CDR3 is CSVNLQGTEAFF. The CDR3 DNA reads as TGCAGCGTGAATTTACAGGGAACTGAAGCTTTCTTT.

This chain joins TRBV5-1 and TRBJ1-2; 7 nucleotides match TRBD1. J lost 4 bases, V lost 5 bases, and 5 bases had no gene match. Germline V gives CDR1 SGHRS, CDR2 YFSETQ. This CDR3 comprises 13 residues. In DNA form, the CDR3 reads TGCGCCAGCAGTGGTGCAGGGGGCTATGGCTACACCTTC. Protein sequence: CASSGAGGYGYTF. Using reference TRBV5-1 and TRBJ1-2 for the parts outside the CDR3, the full variable domain is KAGVTQTPRYLIKTRGQQVTLSCSPISGHRSVSWYQQTPGQGLQFLFEYFSETQRNKGNFPGRFSGRQFSNSRSEMNVSTLELGDSALYLCASSGAGGYGYTFGSGTRLTVV.

The rearrangement links TRBV19 to TRBJ2-6; 11 bases are shared with TRBD1. V gave up 7 bases and J gave up 2 bases; unmatched junction bases: 7. The germline V gene encodes CDR1 LNHDA and CDR2 SQIVND (reference sequence). The CDR3 extends over 17 amino acids. The CDR3 DNA sequence: TGTGCCAGTATCTTCGGACAGGGGGCTGCTGGGGCCAACGTCCTGACTTTC. This gives the protein CASIFGQGAAGANVLTF.

V gene TRBV5-6 combines with J gene TRBJ2-2, with 14 bases lining up with TRBD2. J was trimmed by 0 bases and V by 5 bases; bases with no gene match: 6. Germline lookup yields CDR1 SGHDT and CDR2 YYEEEE. CDR3 length: 18 residues. CDR3: CASRRTSGGPSNTGELFF. The CDR3 coding sequence is TGTGCCAGCAGAAGGACTAGCGGGGGGCCCTCGAACACCGGGGAGCTGTTTTTT.

The J gene is TRBJ1-3, the V gene TRBV6-1; 10 nucleotides agree with TRBD1. This CDR3 is built from 19 residues. The V segment lost 4 bases and the J segment 2 bases; nucleotides outside the gene matches: 14. Per germline, CDR1 MNHNS and CDR2 SASEGT. As DNA, the CDR3 is TGTGCCAGCAGTGGTCGACAGGGGGCCAGAAACCAAGCTGGAAACACCATATATTTT. Its protein product is CASSGRQGARNQAGNTIYF.

This clone occurred once. The gene calls are TRBV11-3 and TRBJ1-5, with D tentatively TRBD1 (5 bases). Germline values: CDR1 SGHNT, CDR2 YENEEA. Trimming removed 8 bases from V and 0 bases from J, with 17 bases in between. This CDR3 contains 16 residues. The CDR3 loop reads CASHRGLPNSNQPQHF. The CDR3 DNA reads as TGTGCCAGCCACCGGGGACTCCCAAATAGCAATCAGCCCCAGCATTTT.

V gene TRBV30 combines with J gene TRBJ1-2, with D maybe TRBD1 (5 bases). V was pared by 2 bases and J by 8 bases, with 12 bases between. Germline values: CDR1 GTSNPN, CDR2 SVGIG (reference sequence). CDR3 size: 12 residues. CDR3 coding DNA: TGTGCCTGGAGTCTCGACAGTTCCGGCTACACCTTC. Encoded protein: CAWSLDSSGYTF.

The chain links TRBV27 to TRBJ1-1; 7 nucleotides agree with TRBD1. The CDR3 loop spans 13 amino acids. The trim removed 8 bases at V and 3 bases at J, leaving 6 bases unmatched. The germline CDR1 and CDR2 sequences are MNHEY and SMNVEV (reference sequence). The CDR3 sequence: CASGYRGYTEAFF. The DNA of the CDR3 is TGTGCCAGCGGATACAGGGGCTACACTGAAGCTTTCTTT.

The chain links TRBV18 to TRBJ2-5, with 9 bases lining up with TRBD1. The ends lost 8 bases at V and 3 bases at J; junction bases unmatched: 7. CDR1 and CDR2 from the germline V gene are KGHSH and LQKENI. There are 14 residues in the CDR3. The CDR3 coding sequence is TGTGCCAGCCGCCCCCGGACAGGGGAAGAGACCCAGTACTTC. Amino acids: CASRPRTGEETQYF.

As concerns this clone: At one boundary the junction diverges from the germline segment, which might be a read error. The chain joins TRBV6-4 to TRBJ1-2; 7 nucleotides match TRBD1. From germline, CDR1 is MRHNA and CDR2 SNTAGT. This CDR3 has 14 residues. The DNA for the CDR3 is TGTGCCAGCAGTAGGACAGGACACAACTATGACTACACCTTC. It yields the protein CASSRTGHNYDYTF.

V gene TRBV24-1 combines with J gene TRBJ2-3; perhaps TRBD2 as D (6 bases). CDR1 KGHDR and CDR2 SFDVKD come from the germline V gene. With 3 bases removed from V and 9 bases from J, the gap between germline ends came to 12 bases. CDR3 size: 13 residues. The CDR3 loop is CATSDLGLRTQYF. The CDR3, as DNA: TGTGCCACCAGTGATCTCGGACTAAGGACGCAGTATTTT.

The chain couples TRBV30 to TRBJ1-4; D unclear. CDR3 length: 14 residues. CDR1 is GTSNPN, CDR2 SVGIG, per germline (reference sequence). V gave up 0 bases and J gave up 7 bases, with 12 bases separating them. This CDR3 reads CAWSVGAIGEKLFF. The CDR3 coding sequence is TGTGCCTGGAGTGTGGGAGCGATAGGTGAAAAACTGTTTTTT.

The chain employs TRBV10-1 and TRBJ2-1, with 7 bases matching TRBD2. V lost 7 bases to trimming and J lost 8 bases; unmatched junction nucleotides: 14. This CDR3 comprises 15 residues. CDR1 and CDR2 (germline): WNHNN, SYGVQD (reference sequence). The CDR3 DNA is TGCGCCAGCAACCCCGGGCGGGGCCGGGGGGATGAGCAGTTCTTC. Translating it yields CASNPGRGRGDEQFF.

The V gene is TRBV5-6, the J gene TRBJ2-4; possible D gene TRBD2, 5 bases. The V gene's germline CDR1 is SGHDT and CDR2 YYEEEE. With 2 bases removed from V and 3 bases from J, the gap between germline ends came to 6 bases. The CDR3 loop spans 13 amino acids. CDR3 loop: CASSFGGKNIQYF. For the CDR3, the DNA is TGTGCCAGCAGCTTTGGAGGCAAAAACATTCAGTACTTC.

The chain has TRBV25-1 and TRBJ1-2; 11 bases agree with TRBD1. The CDR3 has 15 residues. The germline gives CDR1 MGHDK, CDR2 SYGVNS. The V gene end was trimmed by 3 bases and the J gene end by 4 bases; junction bases not matched to a gene: 4. The CDR3 region is CASSEDRGQSYGYTF. The DNA for the CDR3 is TGTGCCAGCAGTGAGGACAGGGGGCAGAGCTATGGCTACACCTTC.

V gene TRBV5-1 combines with J gene TRBJ1-1; D gene unclear. The V end lost 4 bases, the J end lost 1 base, and 8 bases lay between the germline ends. CDR1 and CDR2 (germline): SGHRS, YFSETQ. The CDR3 sequence is 13 residues long. Here the CDR3 DNA reads TGCGCCAGCAGCCGCTCAGGGAACACTGAAGCTTTCTTT. Translating gives CASSRSGNTEAFF.

The chain uses TRBV19 and TRBJ1-4; D is perhaps TRBD1 (6 bases). V gave up 5 bases and J gave up 5 bases, with 12 bases separating them. The CDR3 has 14 residues. The V gene's germline CDR1 is LNHDA and CDR2 SQIVND (reference sequence). For the CDR3, the DNA is TGTGCCAGTAGTTATGGCAGGGGCAATGAAAAACTGTTTTTT. This codes for CASSYGRGNEKLFF.

The J gene is TRBJ1-1, the V gene TRBV10-2; possibly TRBD1 for D (5 bases). Trimming pared 6 bases from V and 3 bases from J, leaving 14 bases between. This CDR3 comprises 14 residues. In germline, CDR1 is WSHSY, CDR2 SAAADI. The CDR3 nucleotides are TGCGCCAGCAGCTTACAGGAAAAAGACACTGAAGCTTTCTTT. Translated: CASSLQEKDTEAFF.

The table lists this clone with a count of one. This chain joins TRBV9 and TRBJ2-2; 12 nucleotides align to TRBD2. The CDR3 length is 17 residues. Germline lookup yields CDR1 SGDLS and CDR2 YYNGEE. The junction had 4 bases not matched to a gene; V was cut back by 4 bases and J by 0 bases. The CDR3 nucleotides read TGTGCCAGCAGCTCTGGACTAGCGGGGACGAACACCGGGGAGCTGTTTTTT. It translates to CASSSGLAGTNTGELFF.

The chain has TRBV30 and TRBJ1-2; D may be TRBD1 (6 bases). Deletions cut 3 bases from V and 9 bases from J, with 14 bases between. The CDR3 has 12 amino acids. Germline V CDR1 and CDR2: GTSNPN, SVGIG (reference sequence). In DNA, the CDR3 is TGTGCCTGGAGGGGACAAATGGCAAGCTACACCTTC. Translated, it gives CAWRGQMASYTF. Looking up the rest from reference TRBV30 and TRBJ1-2 gives the full variable domain: SQTIHQWPATLVQPVGSPLSLECTVEGTSNPNLYWYRQAAGRGLQLLFYSVGIGQISSEVPQNLSASRPQDRQFILSSKKLLLSDSGFYLCAWRGQMASYTFGSGTRLTVV.

The chain carries TRBV19 and TRBJ1-4; 8 bases match TRBD1. Germline values: CDR1 LNHDA, CDR2 SQIVND (reference sequence). Germline trimming cut 6 bases from V and 8 bases from J; bases unmatched to any gene: 8. The CDR3 consists of 14 residues. CDR3: CASSPTGEWEKLFF. The CDR3 region has the DNA TGTGCCAGTAGCCCGACAGGGGAGTGGGAAAAACTGTTTTTT.

J is TRBJ1-1 and V is TRBV6-5; 9 bases line up with TRBD1. V lost 6 bases to trimming and J lost 6 bases; unmatched junction nucleotides: 8. The CDR3 covers 14 residues. Germline V CDR1 and CDR2: MNHEY, SVGAGI. The CDR3, as DNA: TGTGCCAGCAGCTATACAGGGGGCAGCTCTGAAGCTTTCTTT. Its protein is CASSYTGGSSEAFF.

This clone has only one observation. The chain employs TRBV6-1 and TRBJ1-3; D is possibly TRBD1 (5 bases). Trimming took off 1 base at V and 2 bases at J, with 12 bases between the two ends. Germline values: CDR1 MNHNS, CDR2 SASEGT. The CDR3 is 16 residues long. CDR3 bases: TGTGCCAGCAGTGAAGGAAGGGGAAAGGCTGGAAACACCATATATTTT. Translated, it gives CASSEGRGKAGNTIYF.

CDR3 nucleotides: TGTGCCAGCTCACCAAAGGAAGGGGCAGGTACTGAAGCTTTCTTT. Its protein product is CASSPKEGAGTEAFF. The chain carries TRBV18 and TRBJ1-1; tentatively, D is TRBD1 (5 bases). With 2 bases removed from V and 5 bases from J, the gap between germline ends came to 15 bases. Germline V gene sequence: CDR1 KGHSH, CDR2 LQKENI. The length of the CDR3 is 15 residues. Together with reference TRBV18 and TRBJ1-1, the CDR3 gives the full variable domain: NAGVMQNPRHLVRRRGQEARLRCSPMKGHSHVYWYRQLPEEGLKFMVYLQKENIIDESGMPKERFSAEFPKEGPSILRIQQVVRGDSAAYFCASSPKEGAGTEAFFGQGTRLTVV.

The chain is built from TRBV24-1 and TRBJ2-1; possible D gene TRBD2, 7 bases. Trimming removed 1 base at V and 8 bases at J, with 17 bases between. Germline V gives CDR1 KGHDR, CDR2 SFDVKD. The CDR3 consists of 16 residues. The CDR3 spells CATSDLYRAGRDEQFF. Written as DNA, the CDR3 is TGTGCCACCAGTGATTTATACAGGGCAGGGAGGGATGAGCAGTTCTTC.

The chain has TRBV9 and TRBJ1-1, with no clear D. This CDR3 region has 14 residues. V lost 4 bases and J lost 0, with 10 bases in between. From germline, CDR1 is SGDLS and CDR2 YYNGEE. CDR3 protein: CASSQSGLNTEAFF. Written as DNA, the CDR3 is TGTGCCAGCAGCCAAAGCGGCTTGAACACTGAAGCTTTCTTT. The variable domain in full, completed from reference TRBV9 and TRBJ1-1, reads DSGVTQTPKHLITATGQRVTLRCSPRSGDLSVYWYQQSLDQGLQFLIQYYNGEERAKGNILERFSAQQFPDLHSELNLSSLELGDSALYFCASSQSGLNTEAFFGQGTRLTVV.